Reported below is one T cell receptor (beta chain). Per the original methods: Estimation of nucleated cell counts relied on the amplification of reference gene primers. TCRdb keeps only in-frame clones here, not all; method: immunoSEQ multiplex PCR. Clone size and V and J calls were adopted from that table, with D and trimming inferred from the DNA. This sample has about 300,000 clones, with 70% to 90% found just once. V lost 3 bases to trimming and J lost 0 bases; unmatched junction nucleotides: 10. CDR1 MNHEY and CDR2 SMNVEV come from the germline V gene (reference sequence). The CDR3 runs 17 residues. The sample is drawn from a study of blood T cell repertoires in COVID-19. Background on the study: From the United States, Italy and Spain came samples of acute and convalescent COVID-19. PBMCs, B-cell-depleted T cells, or T cells were the source of the cDNA or gDNA that made up the material.

The specimen was peripheral blood. The V and J genes are TRBV27 and TRBJ2-7, with 8 bases identical to TRBD1. The TCR originated in a woman in her twenties or thirties who had recovered from COVID-19. CDR3 nucleotides: TGTGCCAGCAGTTTTAGTGTCGGGGACAGGAGCTCCTACGAGCAGTACTTC. This encodes CASSFSVGDRSSYEQYF.